These 30 T cell receptor beta chains were sequenced from one sample in a study of blood T cell repertoires in COVID-19. Assay: immunoSEQ multiplex PCR; the TCRdb copy retains only in-frame clones and omits some. Here the sample spans around 150,000 clones, approximately 73% being singletons. The sequencing input was peripheral blood. All receptors derive from a man aged 60-69 years with acute or convalescent COVID-19.

This clone came up once. The chain carries TRBV6-6 and TRBJ2-4; a weak D match, TRBD2 (5 bases). Germline V CDR1 and CDR2: MNHNY, SVGAGI (reference sequence). The V and J ends lost 6 bases and 8 bases respectively, with 17 bases between them. The CDR3 has 14 amino acids. The CDR3 DNA follows: TGTGCCAGCAGCTCCCCTGGAGACGGGGACATTCAGTACTTC. This sequence encodes CASSSPGDGDIQYF.

The gene calls are TRBV28 and TRBJ2-5, with D maybe TRBD2 (7 bases). V lost 6 bases and J lost 2, with 16 bases in between. Germline V CDR1 and CDR2: MDHEN, SYDVKM. CDR3 length equals 15 residues. The CDR3 region is CASSSSGGAQETQYF. The CDR3 DNA sequence: TGTGCCAGCAGCTCCTCTGGGGGGGCACAAGAGACCCAGTACTTC. The entire variable domain, with the rest obtained from reference TRBV28 and TRBJ2-5, is as follows: DVKVTQSSRYLVKRTGEKVFLECVQDMDHENMFWYRQDPGLGLRLIYFSYDVKMKEKGDIPEGYSVSREKKERFSLILESASTNQTSMYLCASSSSGGAQETQYFGPGTRLLVL.

The chain combines TRBV12-3 or TRBV12-4 with TRBJ2-2; D is undetermined. The CDR3 length is 12 residues. The V gene lost 3 bases and the J gene lost 6 bases, with 5 bases spanning the gap. The CDR3 loop is CASSFFAGELFF. The CDR3 DNA follows: TGTGCCAGCAGTTTTTTCGCCGGGGAGCTGTTTTTT.

The chain joins TRBV29-1 to TRBJ2-3; 9 nucleotides line up with TRBD2. Germline CDR1 reads SQVTM; CDR2 reads ANQGSEA. This CDR3 is 14 amino acids long. J was trimmed by 4 bases and V by 4 bases; bases with no gene match: 6. CDR3 region: CSVGREGWADTQYF. In DNA form, the CDR3 reads TGCAGCGTTGGGCGGGAGGGCTGGGCAGATACGCAGTATTTT.

This clone showed up just a few times. The chain couples TRBV7-9 to TRBJ2-3; D is possibly TRBD2 (6 bases). Looked up from germline, CDR1 is SEHNR and CDR2 is FQNEAQ (reference sequence). The V end was cut by 5 bases, the J end by 5 bases, with 14 bases between. This CDR3 comprises 14 residues. The CDR3 region is CASSRRASGDTQYF. As DNA, the CDR3 is TGTGCCAGCAGCCGGAGGGCCTCGGGAGATACGCAGTATTTT.

The chain joins TRBV30 to TRBJ2-7; the match to TRBD2 covers 15 bases. This CDR3 has 15 amino acids. The germline CDR1 and CDR2 sequences are GTSNPN and SVGIG (reference sequence). The trim removed 2 bases at V and 6 bases at J, leaving 5 bases unmatched. In DNA, the CDR3 is TGTGCCTGGAGTCGAAAGGGACTAGCGGGAGGCGAGCAGTACTTC. Translated, it gives CAWSRKGLAGGEQYF.

J is TRBJ2-3 and V is TRBV19; 10 bases align to TRBD2. J lost 5 bases, V lost 5 bases, and 10 bases had no gene match. Germline values: CDR1 LNHDA, CDR2 SQIVND (reference sequence). This CDR3 contains 16 residues. CDR3 in DNA: TGTGCCAGTAGTCGGCCCGGGGCTAGCGGGAGAGATACGCAGTATTTT. It is translated as CASSRPGASGRDTQYF.

The chain uses TRBV11-2 and TRBJ2-2; D is unclear. V gave up 5 bases and J gave up 0 bases, with 7 bases separating them. The CDR3 is 14 residues long. Germline values: CDR1 SGHAT, CDR2 FQNNGV. CDR3 sequence reads: CASSPEPNTGELFF. DNA for the CDR3: TGTGCCAGCAGCCCTGAGCCGAACACCGGGGAGCTGTTTTTT.

The V call is TRBV5-1, the J call TRBJ2-3; TRBD2 aligns across 9 bases. J gave up 2 bases and V 7 bases, and 8 bases lay outside the gene matches. The CDR3 spans 15 residues. Germline V gene data show CDR1 as SGHRS and CDR2 as YFSETQ. CDR3 sequence: CASSPSGEYTDTQYF. The CDR3 bases are TGCGCCAGCTCTCCTAGCGGGGAATACACAGATACGCAGTATTTT.

This chain links TRBV29-1 with TRBJ1-1; TRBD1 is a possible D gene (6 bases). Trimming stripped 6 bases from V and 7 bases from J, with 12 bases between. CDR3 length: 11 residues. The germline CDR1 and CDR2 sequences are SQVTM and ANQGSEA. The CDR3, as DNA: TGCAGCGTAACCACGACAGGTGAAGCTTTCTTT. Translation gives CSVTTTGEAFF.

Here the CDR3 reads CASTSGTGLFEQYF. The CDR3, as DNA: TGTGCCAGCACATCCGGGACAGGGTTATTCGAGCAGTACTTC. The rearrangement joins TRBV28 to TRBJ2-7; 9 nucleotides align to TRBD1. Germline CDR1 MDHEN, CDR2 SYDVKM. Trimming removed 7 bases from V and 6 bases from J; junction bases left unmatched: 10. The CDR3 has 14 amino acids.

The genes are TRBV3-1 (or the pseudogene TRBV3-2) and TRBJ2-7, with a weak D call TRBD1 (6 bases). V was pared by 0 bases and J by 6 bases, with 9 bases between. This CDR3 contains 13 residues. Per the germline V gene, CDR1 is LGHDT and CDR2 is YNNKEL (reference sequence). CDR3 bases: TGTGCCAGCAGCCAAGAACGCAGGGGCGAGCAGTACTTC. This codes for CASSQERRGEQYF.

The rearrangement joins TRBV27 to TRBJ2-1; 11 bases are shared with TRBD2. The trim removed 8 bases at V and 10 bases at J, leaving 7 bases unmatched. CDR3 size: 13 residues. Germline values: CDR1 MNHEY, CDR2 SMNVEV (reference sequence). DNA of the CDR3: TGTGCCAGCTCGACACTAGCGGGAGACGAGCAGTTCTTC. It is translated as CASSTLAGDEQFF.

The chain couples TRBV10-3 to TRBJ2-3; D unresolved. There are 14 residues in the CDR3. Germline CDR1 is ENHRY and CDR2 is SYGVKD. V was clipped by 4 bases and J by 5 bases, with 13 bases between them. The CDR3 DNA reads as TGTGCCATCAGTGTAATAGGAGCCGGAGATACGCAGTATTTT. Its translation is CAISVIGAGDTQYF.

The CDR3 reads CAISPTGVNQPQHF. In DNA, the CDR3 is TGTGCCATCAGCCCGACAGGAGTCAATCAGCCCCAGCATTTT. The V gene is TRBV10-3, the J gene TRBJ1-5; the D gene is possibly TRBD1 (6 bases). CDR3 length equals 14 residues. Per the germline V gene, CDR1 is ENHRY and CDR2 is SYGVKD. V lost 6 bases and J lost 3, with 12 bases in between.

The chain is built from TRBV9 and TRBJ2-2; D might be TRBD2 (5 bases). V dropped 2 bases and J dropped 5 bases, with 7 bases sitting between them. The CDR3 spans 13 residues. The germline V gene encodes CDR1 SGDLS and CDR2 YYNGEE. The CDR3 DNA is TGTGCCAGCAGCGTGGAGGTTACCGGGGAGCTGTTTTTT. This sequence encodes CASSVEVTGELFF.

The J gene is TRBJ2-1, the V gene TRBV7-2; 7 positions agree with TRBD1. The CDR3 runs 14 residues. The germline V gene has CDR1 SGHTA and CDR2 FQGNSA. Trimming removed 5 bases from V and 5 bases from J; junction bases left unmatched: 6. CDR3 in DNA: TGTGCCAGCAGCCGTCGACAGGGCAACAATGAGCAGTTCTTC. Its protein is CASSRRQGNNEQFF.

Only a few counts were recorded for this clone. The V and J genes are TRBV5-4 and TRBJ2-1; 12 bases map to TRBD2. The germline V gene encodes CDR1 SGHNT and CDR2 YYREEE (reference sequence). V shed 3 bases, J shed 7 bases, and the junction held 5 bases outside the gene matches. This CDR3 has 15 amino acids. The DNA for the CDR3 is TGTGCCAGCAGCTCCCCTAGCGGGAGGGCGAATGAGCAGTTCTTC. As protein: CASSSPSGRANEQFF. The full variable domain, rest sourced from reference TRBV5-4 and TRBJ2-1, is ETGVTQSPTHLIKTRGQQVTLRCSSQSGHNTVSWYQQALGQGPQFIFQYYREEENGRGNFPPRFSGLQFPNYSSELNVNALELDDSALYLCASSSPSGRANEQFFGPGTRLTVL.

The chain combines TRBV6-5 with TRBJ1-2; D ambiguous. Germline CDR1 is MNHEY and CDR2 is SVGAGI. The CDR3 length is 13 residues. Trimming shortened V by 5 bases and J by 5 bases, and 12 bases separated the two germline ends. DNA of the CDR3: TGTGCCAGCAGTAACGTCCAGTTATATGGCTACACCTTC. Its translation is CASSNVQLYGYTF.

This chain uses TRBV19 with TRBJ2-1, with TRBD2 matching over 13 bases. The CDR3 spans 17 residues. Germline-derived CDR1 and CDR2 are LNHDA and SQIVND (reference sequence). The ends lost 0 bases at V and 2 bases at J; junction bases unmatched: 1. The CDR3 spells CASSIDGTSGTYNEQFF. The CDR3 coding sequence is TGTGCCAGTAGTATAGACGGGACTAGCGGGACCTACAATGAGCAGTTCTTC.

The chain recombines TRBV21-1 with TRBJ2-7; TRBD1, the table's D call, was not compared with the DNA. TRBV21-1 is labeled a pseudogene. CDR3 length equals 14 residues. CDR3 protein: CASSTRDRAKRVHF. In DNA, the CDR3 is TGTGCCAGCAGCACCCGGGACAGGGCCAAAAGGGTCCACTTC.

The chain is built from TRBV11-2 and TRBJ1-2, with D possibly matching TRBD1 (5 bases). The germline V gene encodes CDR1 SGHAT and CDR2 FQNNGV. Trimming left V 3 bases short and J 4 bases short, with 12 bases between. This CDR3 region has 14 residues. In DNA, the CDR3 is TGTGCCAGCAGCTTTGGTCAAGGGGCCTATGGCTACACCTTC. It codes for CASSFGQGAYGYTF. The full variable domain, its missing parts supplied by reference TRBV11-2 and TRBJ1-2, is EAGVAQSPRYKIIEKRQSVAFWCNPISGHATLYWYQQILGQGPKLLIQFQNNGVVDDSQLPKDRFSAERLKGVDSTLKIQPAKLEDSAVYLCASSFGQGAYGYTFGSGTRLTVV.

The V and J genes are TRBV7-3 and TRBJ2-4; the D gene is possibly TRBD2 (6 bases). CDR3 size: 14 residues. Trimming took off 4 bases at V and 5 bases at J, with 12 bases between the two ends. Germline-derived CDR1 and CDR2 are SGHTA and FQGTGA. In nucleotides, the CDR3 is TGTGCCAGCAGCTCCCAGGGAGGTCAAAACATTCAGTACTTC. Protein product: CASSSQGGQNIQYF.

This chain joins TRBV9 and TRBJ2-2; 9 nucleotides line up with TRBD1. The V gene end was trimmed by 3 bases and the J gene end by 6 bases; junction bases not matched to a gene: 9. The CDR3 contains 16 residues. The germline gives CDR1 SGDLS, CDR2 YYNGEE. CDR3 nucleotide sequence: TGTGCCAGCAGCGATAACAGGGGGCGGATTTCCGGGGAGCTGTTTTTT. Its protein product is CASSDNRGRISGELFF.

Regarding this clone: Its ends do not fully match the called genes, so a read error is possible. This chain connects TRBV6-5 to TRBJ2-7; the match to TRBD1 covers 7 bases. Germline-derived CDR1 and CDR2 are MNHEY and SVGAGI. The CDR3 totals 14 residues. The CDR3 sequence is CASTKTGTTYAQYF. CDR3 DNA: TGTGCCAGCACTAAGACAGGGACGACCTACGCGCAGTACTTC.

The rearrangement uses TRBV11-2 and TRBJ2-2, with TRBD1 identical over 7 bases. With 5 bases clipped from V and 6 bases from J, the junction kept 3 bases outside the gene matches. The CDR3 is 13 residues long. Germline assignment: CDR1 SGHAT and CDR2 FQNNGV. Written as DNA, the CDR3 is TGTGCCAGCAGCAACAGGGGAGCCGGGGAGCTGTTTTTT. This gives the protein CASSNRGAGELFF.

This clone was observed at least ten times. The rearrangement uses TRBV2 and TRBJ2-1; TRBD2 aligns across 9 bases. CDR3 length: 16 amino acids. Germline CDR1 and CDR2: SNHLY and FYNNEI. J gave up 3 bases and V 2 bases, and 5 bases lay outside the gene matches. The DNA for the CDR3 is TGTGCCAGCAGTGAATTTGCGGGAGGGAGCTACAATGAGCAGTTCTTC. As protein: CASSEFAGGSYNEQFF.

The chain is built from TRBV19 and TRBJ2-1; 7 bases fit TRBD2. The ends lost 2 bases at V and 1 base at J; junction bases unmatched: 2. The germline CDR1 and CDR2 sequences are LNHDA and SQIVND (reference sequence). This CDR3 has 15 residues. The CDR3 DNA follows: TGTGCCAGTAGTATACCGGGAGGTTCCTACAATGAGCAGTTCTTC. Protein sequence: CASSIPGGSYNEQFF.

The chain couples TRBV2 to TRBJ2-2; 13 bases agree with TRBD2. CDR1 SNHLY and CDR2 FYNNEI come from the germline V gene. Germline trimming cut 6 bases from V and 1 base from J; bases unmatched to any gene: 2. There are 16 residues in the CDR3. This CDR3 reads CASSWTSGRNTGELFF. CDR3 DNA sequence: TGTGCCAGCAGCTGGACTAGCGGGAGGAACACCGGGGAGCTGTTTTTT.

The chain is built from TRBV28 and TRBJ1-2; D is unclear. The CDR3 is 15 residues long. The V and J ends lost 7 bases and 4 bases respectively, with 19 bases between them. Germline V gene data show CDR1 as MDHEN and CDR2 as SYDVKM. The CDR3 DNA is TGTGCCAGCACCCAAGAATTCACTAATCCCTATGGCTACACCTTC. Translation: CASTQEFTNPYGYTF.